This T cell receptor (beta chain) comes out of a study of PD-1 blockade in classical Hodgkin lymphoma. Comment on this clone: Its antigen is currently unknown.

Method: immunoSEQ multiplex PCR; TCRdb's copy keeps in-frame clones and lacks some. The profile shows around 4,100 clones, about 62% of them singletons. Study conclusions and caveats: Nothing has yet pinned down what causes the repertoire differences, possibly disease activity or prior therapy. The CD4+ diversity rise by C4D1 was clearest in complete responders. A reduction in baseline TCR diversity was reportedly seen in newly diagnosed patients relative to healthy donors.

V shed 2 bases and J shed 3 bases, with 14 bases lying between them. The CDR3 has 16 residues. The germline gives CDR1 MDHEN, CDR2 SYDVKM. The time point was: cycle 4 day 1 (C4D1), after more than five weeks of nivolumab. Each patient's relapse followed autologous stem cell transplantation, and brentuximab vedotin exposure varied. PBMCs were thawed, and CD8+ T cells were then isolated from them by magnetic negative selection. The rearrangement links TRBV28 to TRBJ2-1; D possibly corresponds to TRBD2 (7 bases). The source is a human donor with classical Hodgkin lymphoma. Source: CD8+ T cells from blood, taken before the fourth cycle of nivolumab. CDR3 nucleotide sequence: TGTGCCAGCAGTTTAAGAAGCGGGACAATCTACAATGAGCAGTTCTTC. This translates into CASSLRSGTIYNEQFF. The variable domain in full, with the rest retrieved from reference TRBV28 and TRBJ2-1, is DVKVTQSSRYLVKRTGEKVFLECVQDMDHENMFWYRQDPGLGLRLIYFSYDVKMKEKGDIPEGYSVSREKKERFSLILESASTNQTSMYLCASSLRSGTIYNEQFFGPGTRLTVL.